This TCR beta chain comes out of a study of blood T cell repertoires in COVID-19. Sequencing was performed with immunoSEQ multiplex PCR; in TCRdb, only in-frame clones are kept and a portion is missing. The table lists over 100,000 clones, more than 60% of them singletons. The CDR3 extends over 16 amino acids. V lost 5 bases and J lost 1; bases outside the gene matches: 10. From germline, CDR1 is SGHNT and CDR2 YYREEE (reference sequence). This TCR was recovered from a woman in her 70s with acute or convalescent COVID-19. The V gene is TRBV5-4, the J gene TRBJ2-5; 8 nucleotides line up with TRBD2. The specimen sequenced was peripheral blood. In DNA, the CDR3 is TGTGCCAGCAGTCTCCCGGGACTAGGGATCCAAGAGACCCAGTACTTC. Protein sequence: CASSLPGLGIQETQYF.